The 15 T cell receptor beta chains in this list originate from one sample, sequenced in a study of blood T cell repertoires in COVID-19. Assay used: immunoSEQ multiplex PCR; TCRdb lists only in-frame clones, some missing. Of over 250,000 clones listed, 88% are singletons. Material: peripheral blood. The receptors shown here come from a woman aged 40 to 50 who had recovered from COVID-19.

The rearrangement uses TRBV6-5 and TRBJ1-1, with 7 nucleotides matching TRBD1. Germline assignment: CDR1 MNHEY and CDR2 SVGAGI. The length of the CDR3 is 16 residues. The V gene end was trimmed by 2 bases and the J gene end by 5 bases; junction bases not matched to a gene: 11. Here the CDR3 DNA reads TGTGCCAGCAGTTACCGGGCCACAGGGGTTAGAACTGAAGCTTTCTTT. This encodes CASSYRATGVRTEAFF.

This chain connects TRBV19 to TRBJ1-1, with D tentatively TRBD1 (5 bases). Trimming cost V 6 bases and J 1 base, with 15 bases left between them. This CDR3 is built from 15 residues. Germline loops: CDR1 LNHDA, CDR2 SQIVND (reference sequence). CDR3 bases: TGTGCCAGTAGCCAGACCGGGACTCCGAACACTGAAGCTTTCTTT. Translation gives CASSQTGTPNTEAFF.

The chain has TRBV5-6 and TRBJ1-2; 10 bases line up with TRBD1. The CDR3 covers 14 residues. V lost 4 bases, J lost 4 bases, and 4 bases stayed unmatched. The germline V gene encodes CDR1 SGHDT and CDR2 YYEEEE. The DNA of the CDR3 is TGTGCCAGCAGCCCCGGACAGGGGGGCTATGGCTACACCTTC. Translation gives CASSPGQGGYGYTF.

The chain joins TRBV3-1 (or the pseudogene TRBV3-2) to TRBJ2-5; TRBD2 is a possible D gene (7 bases). Germline V gives CDR1 LGHDT, CDR2 YNNKEL (reference sequence). This CDR3 is built from 14 residues. Trimming shortened V by 4 bases and J by 5 bases, and 14 bases separated the two germline ends. The CDR3, as DNA: TGTGCCAGCAGCCTCTCGGGGGGCCTGGAGACCCAGTACTTC. It encodes CASSLSGGLETQYF.

The chain links TRBV4-1 to TRBJ1-2; D perhaps matches TRBD1 (5 bases). Deletions cut 0 bases from V and 7 bases from J, with 12 bases between. The CDR3 extends over 14 amino acids. Germline V gene lookup returns CDR1 MGHRA and CDR2 YSYEKL. CDR3: CASSQDTGGFGYTF. The CDR3 DNA reads TGCGCCAGCAGCCAAGATACAGGCGGTTTTGGCTACACCTTC.

The chain recombines TRBV11-2 with TRBJ1-1, with a possible D match to TRBD1 (6 bases). This CDR3 has 15 residues. The germline gives CDR1 SGHAT, CDR2 FQNNGV. V was clipped by 1 base and J by 4 bases, with 13 bases between them. In DNA, the CDR3 is TGTGCCAGCAGCTTAGCAGGGGCGGGGGGCACTGAAGCTTTCTTT. It specifies CASSLAGAGGTEAFF.

The chain couples TRBV27 to TRBJ1-6, with D uncertain. V was shortened by 6 bases and J by 4 bases, with 4 bases between the two germline ends. The CDR3 has 12 amino acids. CDR1 and CDR2 from the germline V gene are MNHEY and SMNVEV (reference sequence). The CDR3 loop is CASREYNSPLHF. The CDR3 DNA follows: TGTGCCAGCAGAGAGTATAATTCACCCCTCCACTTT.

The count of this clone is one. The rearrangement links TRBV7-8 to TRBJ2-1, with 9 bases that match TRBD2. The CDR3 length is 13 residues. V dropped 1 base and J dropped 15; count of bases not matched to a gene: 7. The germline CDR1 and CDR2 sequences are SGHVS and FQNEAQ. The CDR3 bases are TGTGCCAGCAGCTTAGGACTAGCGGCGAGTCCGTTCTTC. It yields the protein CASSLGLAASPFF.

The genes are TRBV19 and TRBJ2-1; TRBD1 might be the D (5 bases). The V end lost 6 bases, the J end lost 0 bases, and 9 bases lay between the germline ends. The CDR3 length is 14 residues. The germline V gene has CDR1 LNHDA and CDR2 SQIVND (reference sequence). In DNA, the CDR3 is TGTGCCAGTAGGGCAGGGTACTCCTACAATGAGCAGTTCTTC. As protein: CASRAGYSYNEQFF.

V and J are TRBV7-9 and TRBJ2-3; weak D call: TRBD1 (5 bases). V was shortened by 6 bases and J by 8 bases, with 21 bases between the two germline ends. The CDR3 totals 15 residues. Looked up from germline, CDR1 is SEHNR and CDR2 is FQNEAQ (reference sequence). CDR3 residues: CASSPRGARWGTQYF. CDR3 sequence (DNA): TGTGCCAGCAGTCCCCGTGGGGCCCGCTGGGGTACGCAGTATTTT.

J is TRBJ2-1 and V is TRBV19; 12 nucleotides match TRBD2. The junction had 7 bases not matched to a gene; V was cut back by 10 bases and J by 3 bases. CDR1 LNHDA and CDR2 SQIVND come from the germline V gene (reference sequence). CDR3 size: 15 residues. Written as DNA, the CDR3 is TGTGCCACCGCTAGCGGGAGGGCGGGCTACAATGAGCAGTTCTTC. The encoded protein is CATASGRAGYNEQFF.

The chain links TRBV4-3 to TRBJ1-2, with TRBD1 identical over 7 bases. This CDR3 contains 16 residues. The V gene end was trimmed by 1 base and the J gene end by 2 bases; junction bases not matched to a gene: 7. CDR1 is LGHNA, CDR2 YSLEER, per germline. The CDR3 loop is CASSQGLTGSNYGYTF. The CDR3 bases are TGCGCCAGCAGCCAAGGCCTGACAGGGTCCAACTATGGCTACACCTTC.

This chain connects TRBV20-1 to TRBJ1-2; D is unclear. Germline V lookup: CDR1 DFQATT, CDR2 SNEGSKA (reference sequence). V lost 3 bases to trimming and J lost 3 bases, with 8 bases between them. The CDR3 covers 12 residues. In DNA, the CDR3 is TGCAGTGCTAGTGGCAGGCACTATGGCTACACCTTC. Residues: CSASGRHYGYTF.

The rearrangement joins TRBV5-1 to TRBJ2-5; D gene uncertain. This CDR3 has 14 residues. V dropped 0 bases and J dropped 2 bases, with 8 bases sitting between them. Germline V gene lookup returns CDR1 SGHRS and CDR2 YFSETQ. The CDR3 here is CASSLVPVQETQYF. Here the CDR3 DNA reads TGCGCCAGCAGCTTGGTTCCCGTGCAAGAGACCCAGTACTTC.

The chain employs TRBV18 and TRBJ2-3; a weak D match, TRBD1 (5 bases). Trimming took 4 bases from V and 6 from J, leaving 11 bases between them. The CDR3 is 13 amino acids. CDR1 is KGHSH and CDR2 is LQKENI in the germline V gene. The CDR3 DNA sequence: TGTGCCAGCTCACTGGGGTACAGGGATACGCAGTATTTT. This encodes CASSLGYRDTQYF.